These T cell receptor beta chains were read from a single sample in a study of control samples from healthy donors and cancer patients. Measured with immunoSEQ multiplex PCR; TCRdb has only the in-frame clones, and not every one. The sample lists around 67,000 clones, roughly 87% occurring once. The sequenced sample was PBMCs. These receptors all stem from a man between 60 and 75 years old with colorectal cancer. Each CDR3 is given with its conserved first and last residue. D genes are given only for firm matches. Clone size is given for some rows only: seen once, a few or many times, or a class if the clone is expanded.

j_call	d_call	v_call	clone_size	cdr3_aa	cdr3_nt
TRBJ1-6	.	TRBV27	.	CASSPLGGRAALHF	TGTGCCAGCAGTCCCCTAGGGGGAAGGGCGGCCCTCCACTTT
TRBJ1-1	.	TRBV29-1	.	CSVELGTVNTEAFF	TGCAGCGTTGAACTAGGGACGGTGAACACTGAAGCTTTCTTT
TRBJ1-1	TRBD1	TRBV2	.	CASKGQGLYTEAFF	TGTGCCAGCAAGGGACAGGGGTTGTACACTGAAGCTTTCTTT
TRBJ2-7	TRBD1	TRBV7-9	.	CASSLAPGQGDREQYF	TGTGCCAGCAGCTTAGCTCCGGGACAGGGAGATCGGGAGCAGTACTTC
TRBJ2-3	TRBD2	TRBV7-8	.	CASSRAGVLTDTQYF	TGTGCCAGCAGCAGAGCGGGGGTCCTCACAGATACGCAGTATTTT
TRBJ1-3	.	TRBV3-1/TRBV3-2	.	CASSQDRTYGTIYF	TGTGCCAGCAGCCAAGATCGGACCTACGGCACCATATATTTT
TRBJ2-3	TRBD2	TRBV7-2	.	CASSLEGGGADTQYF	TGTGCCAGCAGCTTAGAAGGCGGGGGTGCAGATACGCAGTATTTT
TRBJ2-7	.	TRBV28	.	CASSFHLGQLSYEQYF	TGTGCCAGCAGTTTTCACCTAGGACAGCTCTCCTACGAGCAGTACTTC
TRBJ2-3	TRBD2	TRBV2	.	CASTLAGSTDTQYF	TGTGCCAGCACCTTAGCGGGTAGCACAGATACGCAGTATTTT
TRBJ2-5	TRBD2	TRBV7-2	.	CASSLVASGGQTQYF	TGTGCCAGCAGCTTAGTGGCTAGCGGGGGCCAGACCCAGTACTTC
TRBJ1-2	.	TRBV7-2	.	CASSLSGFTVYNYGYTF	TGTGCCAGCAGCTTATCAGGGTTTACCGTATATAACTATGGCTACACCTTC
TRBJ2-6	TRBD2	TRBV3-1/TRBV3-2	once	CASSPGARLAGANSGANVLTF	TGTGCCAGCAGCCCCGGGGCCCGACTAGCGGGGGCTAACTCTGGGGCCAACGTCCTGACTTTC
TRBJ1-1	TRBD1	TRBV10-3	.	CAISESRPGQGARETEAFF	TGTGCCATCAGTGAGTCGAGACCGGGACAGGGGGCGCGGGAAACTGAAGCTTTCTTT
TRBJ1-4	TRBD1	TRBV3-1/TRBV3-2	once	CASSPFGGQEKLFF	TGTGCCAGCAGCCCCTTTGGGGGACAGGAAAAACTGTTTTTT
TRBJ1-4	TRBD1	TRBV18	once	CASSPDRGSNEKLFF	TGTGCCAGCTCACCTGACAGGGGATCTAATGAAAAACTGTTTTTT
TRBJ2-1	TRBD1	TRBV30	.	CAESTGGGYNEQFF	TGTGCCGAATCAACAGGGGGCGGTTACAATGAGCAGTTCTTC
TRBJ1-4	.	TRBV14	.	CASSQRTTNEKLFF	TGTGCCAGCAGCCAAAGGACAACTAATGAAAAACTGTTTTTT
TRBJ1-1	.	TRBV28	.	CASSLQGIKAFF	TGTGCCAGCAGTCTCCAGGGCATTAAAGCTTTCTTT
TRBJ2-3	TRBD1	TRBV30	.	CAWSFPTGGRADTQYF	TGTGCCTGGAGTTTCCCAACAGGGGGCCGGGCAGATACGCAGTATTTT
TRBJ1-5	.	TRBV19	.	CASSIWPLPNQPQHF	TGTGCCAGTAGTATATGGCCGCTTCCTAATCAGCCCCAGCATTTT
TRBJ2-2	.	TRBV2	.	CASSEPKWPRGTGELFF	TGTGCCAGCAGTGAGCCCAAGTGGCCACGAGGGACCGGGGAGCTATTTTTT
TRBJ1-3	.	TRBV9	.	CASSPELNTIYF	TGTGCCAGCAGCCCCGAATTAAACACCATATATTTT
TRBJ1-1	TRBD1	TRBV10-3	.	CATAGQGVNTEAFF	TGTGCCACCGCAGGACAGGGGGTGAACACTGAAGCTTTCTTT
TRBJ1-6	.	TRBV5-3	.	CARSLSKAGVNSPLHF	TGTGCCAGAAGCTTAAGTAAAGCAGGGGTAAATTCACCCCTCCACTTT
TRBJ2-5	TRBD2	TRBV11-2	.	CASSPLLAGGQETQYF	TGTGCCAGCAGCCCCCTGCTAGCGGGGGGACAAGAGACCCAGTACTTC
TRBJ1-5	.	TRBV5-1	.	CASSPDGSNQPQHF	TGCGCCAGCAGCCCCGACGGTAGCAATCAGCCCCAGCATTTT
TRBJ1-4	.	TRBV4-2	.	CASSPGVTRNEKLFF	TGTGCCAGCAGCCCTGGGGTGACTCGGAATGAAAAACTGTTTTTT
TRBJ2-5	.	TRBV12-3/TRBV12-4	.	CASSLWGETQYF	TGTGCCAGCAGTTTATGGGGCGAGACCCAGTACTTC
TRBJ2-5	.	TRBV30	once	CAWSVRSGSQETQYF	TGTGCCTGGAGTGTACGCAGCGGGTCCCAAGAGACCCAGTACTTC
TRBJ2-3	.	TRBV6-5	.	CASSAGGTSTDTQYF	TGTGCCAGCAGCGCCGGGGGTACGAGCACAGATACGCAGTATTTT
TRBJ1-2	.	TRBV30	.	CAWSRRGWVYGYTF	TGTGCCTGGAGCCGCAGGGGTTGGGTGTATGGCTACACCTTC
TRBJ1-2	.	TRBV5-1	.	CASSVPKDGGYVGGYTF	TGCGCCAGCAGCGTCCCCAAGGACGGCGGCTATGTGGGGGGCTACACCTTC
TRBJ1-2	.	TRBV19	.	CASNDRPVNYGYTF	TGTGCCAGTAACGACAGGCCAGTTAACTATGGCTACACCTTC
TRBJ2-4	TRBD1	TRBV19	.	CASSWTGSNIQYF	TGTGCCAGTAGCTGGACAGGGTCAAACATTCAGTACTTC
TRBJ1-5	.	TRBV27	.	CASSGYSNQPQHF	TGTGCCAGCAGCGGTTATAGCAATCAGCCCCAGCATTTT
TRBJ2-3	TRBD2	TRBV4-2	.	CASSQELASGGAVDTQYF	TGTGCCAGCAGCCAAGAATTGGCTAGCGGGGGGGCAGTAGATACGCAGTATTTT
TRBJ1-2	.	TRBV25-1	.	CASNTGYGYTF	TGTGCCAGCAACACGGGGTATGGCTACACCTTC
TRBJ2-2	.	TRBV18	.	CASSPGGRTGELFF	TGTGCCAGCTCACCAGGGGGTCGAACCGGGGAGCTGTTTTTT
TRBJ1-6	.	TRBV20-1	few	CSASPGGTSNSPLHF	TGCAGTGCTAGTCCCGGGGGGACTTCTAATTCACCCCTCCACTTT
TRBJ2-6	.	TRBV19	.	CASSVVALGANVLTF	TGTGCCAGTAGCGTCGTCGCCCTGGGGGCCAACGTCCTGACTTTC